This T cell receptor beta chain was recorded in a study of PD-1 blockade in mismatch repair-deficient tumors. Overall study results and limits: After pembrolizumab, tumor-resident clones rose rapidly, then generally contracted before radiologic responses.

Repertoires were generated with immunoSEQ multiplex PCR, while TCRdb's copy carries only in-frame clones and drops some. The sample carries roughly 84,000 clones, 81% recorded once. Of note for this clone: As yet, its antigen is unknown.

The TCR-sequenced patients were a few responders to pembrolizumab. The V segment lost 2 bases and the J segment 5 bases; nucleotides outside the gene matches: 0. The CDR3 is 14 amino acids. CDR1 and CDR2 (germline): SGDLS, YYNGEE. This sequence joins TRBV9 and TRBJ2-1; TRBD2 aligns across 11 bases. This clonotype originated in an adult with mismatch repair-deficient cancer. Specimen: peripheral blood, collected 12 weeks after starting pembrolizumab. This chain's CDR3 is CASSVGLADNEQFF. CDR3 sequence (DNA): TGTGCCAGCAGCGTGGGACTAGCGGACAATGAGCAGTTCTTC.